These T cell receptor beta chains were read from a single sample in a study of brain T cells in children with intractable seizures. Here immunoSEQ multiplex PCR was the method, and the copy in TCRdb shows in-frame clones only, minus some. The sample lists more than 40,000 clones; roughly 90% were seen once. This material consisted of peripheral blood, taken at surgery. Receptors originate from a girl aged 2 to 9 with tuberous sclerosis and intractable seizures. CDR3s include the opening cysteine and the closing phenylalanine or tryptophan. A D gene is named only where the DNA matches it firmly. Some rows have no size entry. The others give once, few or many, or a class for an expanded clone.

>TRBV24-1|few|-|TRBJ1-3
CATSDSGSGNTIYF
TGTGCCACCAGTGATTCAGGGTCTGGAAACACCATATATTTT
>TRBV5-1|once|-|TRBJ2-6
CASSPEDRVYLSGANVLTF
TGCGCCAGCAGCCCCGAGGACAGAGTATATCTCTCTGGGGCCAACGTCCTGACTTTC
>TRBV5-4|-|-|TRBJ1-1
CASSLVPGPKNTEAFF
TGTGCCAGCAGCTTGGTTCCGGGACCGAAGAACACTGAAGCTTTCTTT
>TRBV2|few|-|TRBJ1-2
CASSGQRIYGYTF
TGTGCCAGCAGTGGACAGAGGATCTATGGCTACACCTTC
>TRBV18|-|TRBD1|TRBJ1-3
CASSPDRASGNTIYF
TGTGCCAGCTCACCGGACAGGGCCTCTGGAAACACCATATATTTT
>TRBV6-5|few|TRBD1|TRBJ2-2
CATGQGDGTGELFF
TGTGCCACGGGACAGGGTGACGGCACCGGGGAGCTGTTTTTT
>TRBV7-9|-|TRBD1|TRBJ1-2
CASSLVGTGYYTF
TGTGCCAGCAGCTTAGTCGGGACAGGGTACTACACCTTC
>TRBV6-5|-|TRBD2|TRBJ2-1
CASSWTRLINEQFF
TGTGCCAGCAGTTGGACTAGGTTGATCAATGAGCAGTTCTTC
>TRBV24-1|-|-|TRBJ2-2
CATSDSGRGAGELFF
TGTGCCACCAGTGATTCAGGGAGAGGCGCCGGGGAGCTGTTTTTT
>TRBV12-3/TRBV12-4|-|-|TRBJ2-7
CASSLRGTYEQYF
TGTGCCAGCAGTTTAAGGGGGACCTACGAGCAGTACTTC
>TRBV15|-|TRBD2|TRBJ2-3
CATSRLSKTSGGADTQYF
TGTGCCACCAGCAGACTCTCTAAGACTAGCGGGGGGGCAGATACGCAGTATTTT
>TRBV4-1|-|-|TRBJ1-3
CASSHYRTAPGNTIYF
TGCGCCAGCAGCCATTACCGGACAGCACCTGGAAACACCATATATTTT
>TRBV18|once|TRBD1|TRBJ1-2
CASSPDRGGRGYTF
TGTGCCAGCTCACCCGACAGGGGGGGTCGTGGCTACACCTTC
>TRBV5-3|-|TRBD1|TRBJ2-2
CARSRLGPLQTGVLDTGELFF
TGTGCCAGAAGCCGCTTAGGTCCCCTTCAGACAGGGGTGTTGGACACCGGGGAGCTGTTTTTT
>TRBV5-4|once|-|TRBJ1-3
CASSSQGVGTGNTIYF
TGTGCCAGCAGCTCACAGGGAGTTGGTACTGGAAACACCATATATTTT
>TRBV4-1|-|TRBD2|TRBJ2-5
CASSQAGSGGNQETQYF
TGCGCCAGCAGCCAAGCCGGTTCGGGGGGGAACCAAGAGACCCAGTACTTC
>TRBV27|-|TRBD2|TRBJ2-1
CASSLLAGTYNEQFF
TGTGCCAGCAGTTTACTAGCGGGGACCTACAATGAGCAGTTCTTC
>TRBV7-3|-|-|TRBJ1-1
CASSSGGRGTEAFF
TGTGCCAGCAGCTCCGGGGGCAGAGGCACTGAAGCTTTCTTT
>TRBV7-3|-|-|TRBJ2-3
CASSLRRGATDTQYF
TGTGCCAGCAGCTTAAGGAGGGGGGCGACAGATACGCAGTATTTT
>TRBV7-9|-|-|TRBJ2-5
CASSFPYVETQYF
TGTGCCAGCAGCTTTCCCTACGTCGAGACCCAGTACTTC
>TRBV11-2|-|-|TRBJ1-2
CASSLRKNYGYTF
TGTGCCAGCAGCTTAAGGAAAAACTATGGCTACACCTTC
>TRBV7-6|-|TRBD2|TRBJ2-5
CASSLVRREGETQYF
TGTGCCAGCAGCTTAGTACGCAGGGAGGGTGAGACCCAGTACTTC
>TRBV5-6|-|-|TRBJ1-1
CASSGEFGTEAFF
TGTGCCAGCAGCGGTGAGTTTGGGACTGAAGCTTTCTTT
>TRBV11-2|-|-|TRBJ2-2
CASSLKGGELFF
TGTGCCAGCAGCTTAAAGGGGGGGGAGCTGTTTTTT
>TRBV7-2|-|-|TRBJ1-2
CASSLAVGETNYGYTF
TGTGCCAGCAGCTTAGCGGTTGGAGAAACTAACTATGGCTACACCTTC
>TRBV5-1|once|-|TRBJ2-7
CASSSLGTPQDEQYF
TGCGCCAGCAGCTCGCTAGGGACACCACAAGACGAGCAGTACTTC
>TRBV7-2|-|-|TRBJ1-1
CASSLLGGRTEAFF
TGTGCCAGCAGTCTTCTGGGGGGCCGGACTGAAGCTTTCTTT
>TRBV28|once|TRBD1|TRBJ1-6
CASSSPLPGGSPLHF
TGTGCCAGCAGTTCCCCTTTGCCAGGGGGTTCACCCCTCCACTTT
>TRBV7-2|-|-|TRBJ2-3
CASSLQGPPDTQYF
TGTGCCAGCAGCTTACAGGGGCCCCCGGATACGCAGTATTTT